A single T cell receptor (beta chain) is shown here with its context. Survey sequencing of tumors mostly used 4 to 5 ug DNA, two replicates. Assay: immunoSEQ multiplex PCR; the TCRdb copy retains only in-frame clones and omits some. The table lists roughly 13,000 clones, roughly 60% of them singletons. The data are from a study of neoadjuvant anti-PD-1 for oral cavity cancer. Study background: Most patients had three to four biweekly doses of 3 mg/kg nivolumab before resection. Non-progressing patients received a fourth nivolumab dose near day 43, then surgery on days 50-56.

V lost 6 bases to trimming and J lost 5 bases, with 18 bases between them. Germline values: CDR1 MNHNS, CDR2 SASEGT. CDR3 size: 15 residues. Patients were newly diagnosed with stage II-IVA oral cavity squamous cell carcinoma without prior systemic or radiation treatment. The gene calls are TRBV6-1 and TRBJ2-3; D is undetermined. Material: tumor tissue, obtained before nivolumab (anti-PD-1) treatment. The TCR comes from a person between 40 and 85 years old with oral cavity squamous cell carcinoma. Here the CDR3 reads CASSPLGGVGDTQYF. CDR3 coding DNA: TGTGCCAGCAGCCCCCTAGGTGGGGTAGGAGATACGCAGTATTTT.